The 5 T cell receptor beta chains presented below share a single source sample, sequenced in a study of T cell responses to AZD1222 COVID-19 vaccine. TCRdb's table, derived via immunoSEQ multiplex PCR, lists solely in-frame clones and lacks some. In the table there are about 140,000 clones, roughly 90% of which are singletons. This specimen was peripheral blood, taken 28 days after the second AZD1222 dose. These receptors all come from an adult who received the AZD1222 COVID-19 vaccine.

The genes are TRBV5-4 and TRBJ1-2; 8 bases map to TRBD1. V shed 4 bases and J 7 bases; nucleotides not matched to a gene: 9. CDR3 length equals 14 residues. Germline CDR1 and CDR2: SGHNT and YYREEE (reference sequence). The CDR3 here is CASSLTGVDRGYTF. The CDR3 bases are TGTGCCAGCAGCCTGACAGGGGTAGATCGTGGCTACACCTTC.

In its sample, this clone was seen a few times. The chain joins TRBV7-9 to TRBJ1-2; D is undetermined. The CDR3 spans 15 residues. V dropped 4 bases and J dropped 8 bases, with 20 bases sitting between them. The germline V gene encodes CDR1 SEHNR and CDR2 FQNEAQ (reference sequence). CDR3 coding DNA: TGTGCCAGCAGCTCTCTAACCCGACACCTTAGGGGCTACACCTTC. Its translation: CASSSLTRHLRGYTF.

The DNA for the CDR3 is TGTGCCAGTACCACCCGGTCCGGGGGAGAGACCCAGTACTTC. Translating gives CASTTRSGGETQYF. The gene calls are TRBV19 and TRBJ2-5; tentative D call: TRBD2 (6 bases). The V end was cut by 7 bases, the J end by 4 bases, with 16 bases between. This CDR3 comprises 14 residues. CDR1 is LNHDA and CDR2 is SQIVND in the germline V gene (reference sequence).

The chain joins TRBV5-1 to TRBJ1-3, with D possibly being TRBD1 (5 bases). V gave up 9 bases and J gave up 0 bases, with 13 bases separating them. Germline V lookup: CDR1 SGHRS, CDR2 YFSETQ. CDR3 length: 14 residues. Here the CDR3 reads CANKLGDSGNTIYF. The CDR3, as DNA: TGCGCCAACAAACTGGGGGACTCTGGAAACACCATATATTTT.

This chain links TRBV6-5 with TRBJ2-3, with a tentative D call TRBD1 (5 bases). CDR3 length: 13 residues. V shed 8 bases and J shed 0 bases, with 9 bases lying between them. From germline, CDR1 is MNHEY and CDR2 SVGAGI. The CDR3 protein is CASRQSSTDTQYF. The CDR3 DNA sequence: TGTGCCAGCCGACAGTCTAGCACAGATACGCAGTATTTT.